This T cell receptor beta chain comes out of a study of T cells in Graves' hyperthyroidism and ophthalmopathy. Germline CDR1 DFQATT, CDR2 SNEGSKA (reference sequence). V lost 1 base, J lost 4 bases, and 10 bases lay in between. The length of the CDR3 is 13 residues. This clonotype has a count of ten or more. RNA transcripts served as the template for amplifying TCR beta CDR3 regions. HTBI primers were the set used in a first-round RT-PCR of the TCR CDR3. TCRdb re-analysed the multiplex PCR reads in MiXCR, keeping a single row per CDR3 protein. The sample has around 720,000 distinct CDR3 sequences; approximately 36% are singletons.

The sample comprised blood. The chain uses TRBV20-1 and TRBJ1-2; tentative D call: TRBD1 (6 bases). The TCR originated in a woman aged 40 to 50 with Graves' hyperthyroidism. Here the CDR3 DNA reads TGCAGTGCTAGAGTGGAGGGGGTCTATGGCTACACCTTC. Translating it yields CSARVEGVYGYTF.